These 21 T cell receptor beta chains were all obtained from the same sample, sequenced in a study of cytomegalovirus exposure and HLA in healthy donors. This PCR relied on a set of 60 Vbeta primers and 13 Jbeta primers. TCRdb keeps only in-frame clones here, not all; method: immunoSEQ multiplex PCR. The sample carries about 160,000 clones, 75% to 85% recorded once. The sample taken for sequencing was PBMCs. The receptor source for this set is a man in his forties or fifties in good health and CMV-seropositive.

This clone was recorded a few times. The CDR3 DNA is TGCAGCGCCCGGACAGGGACGAATTCACCCCTCCACTTT. This translates into CSARTGTNSPLHF. The chain carries TRBV29-1 and TRBJ1-6; 8 bases line up with TRBD1. The CDR3 runs 13 residues. The germline gives CDR1 SQVTM, CDR2 ANQGSEA. V shed 7 bases, J shed 7 bases, and the junction held 6 bases outside the gene matches.

This rearrangement joins TRBV4-1 to TRBJ2-7; 7 bases agree with TRBD1. This CDR3 comprises 17 residues. J lost 3 bases, V lost 4 bases, and 15 bases had no gene match. Per the germline V gene, CDR1 is MGHRA and CDR2 is YSYEKL. For the CDR3, the DNA is TGCGCCAGCAGCCCCCAGGGAAGGGGGCACAAGAACTACGAGCAGTACTTC. Protein: CASSPQGRGHKNYEQYF.

This sequence joins TRBV11-2 and TRBJ1-2; 10 nucleotides align to TRBD1. The ends lost 5 bases at V and 2 bases at J; junction bases unmatched: 11. The germline CDR1 and CDR2 sequences are SGHAT and FQNNGV. CDR3 length equals 17 residues. This CDR3 reads CASSQRTGGELNYGYTF. The CDR3 DNA reads TGTGCCAGCAGCCAGAGGACAGGGGGGGAACTAAACTATGGCTACACCTTC.

The V call is TRBV6-4, the J call TRBJ1-5; D remains ambiguous. Per germline, CDR1 MRHNA and CDR2 SNTAGT. The V gene lost 0 bases and the J gene lost 2 bases, with 14 bases spanning the gap. The CDR3 loop spans 17 amino acids. The chain's CDR3 is CASSDSDRSFCNQPQHF. CDR3 DNA: TGTGCCAGCAGTGACTCAGATAGGAGTTTTTGCAATCAGCCCCAGCATTTT.

The J gene is TRBJ1-5, the V gene TRBV7-2; the D is unclear. CDR3 size: 14 residues. The V end lost 8 bases, the J end lost 0 bases, and 11 bases lay between the germline ends. The V gene's germline CDR1 is SGHTA and CDR2 FQGNSA. The CDR3 loop reads CASGSRDSNQPQHF. The CDR3 DNA follows: TGTGCCAGCGGGAGCCGTGATAGCAATCAGCCCCAGCATTTT.

The chain combines TRBV6-1 with TRBJ2-7; TRBD1 matches 7 bases. Per germline, CDR1 MNHNS and CDR2 SASEGT. The CDR3 contains 14 residues. With 2 bases clipped from V and 5 bases from J, the junction kept 6 bases outside the gene matches. In DNA form, the CDR3 reads TGTGCCAGCAGTGAAATCAGGGGGACGAACGAGCAGTACTTC. Protein: CASSEIRGTNEQYF.

The V call is TRBV11-3, the J call TRBJ2-5; tentative D call: TRBD1 (6 bases). Trimming left V 5 bases short and J 4 bases short, with 11 bases between. Germline V gene lookup returns CDR1 SGHNT and CDR2 YENEEA. The CDR3 runs 13 residues. As DNA, the CDR3 is TGTGCCAGCAGCGGGGGCCCACGAGAGACCCAGTACTTC. This sequence encodes CASSGGPRETQYF.

The chain recombines TRBV4-1 with TRBJ2-4, with 9 bases identical to TRBD2. J lost 7 bases, V lost 1 base, and 8 bases had no gene match. There are 16 residues in the CDR3. Germline lookup yields CDR1 MGHRA and CDR2 YSYEKL. The CDR3 sequence: CASSQVSGGGANIQYF. In nucleotides, the CDR3 is TGCGCCAGCAGCCAAGTTAGTGGCGGGGGGGCCAACATTCAGTACTTC.

V usage is TRBV6-6 and J usage is TRBJ1-3; D might be TRBD1 (6 bases). Germline V gene lookup returns CDR1 MNHNY and CDR2 SVGAGI (reference sequence). This CDR3 is 13 amino acids long. V gave up 10 bases and J gave up 0 bases, with 10 bases separating them. The chain's CDR3 is CATKQGSGNTIYF. For the CDR3, the DNA is TGTGCCACGAAACAGGGCTCTGGAAACACCATATATTTT.

The chain recombines TRBV28 with TRBJ2-3; TRBD2 matches 8 bases. The CDR3 covers 16 residues. The germline gives CDR1 MDHEN, CDR2 SYDVKM. The ends lost 2 bases at V and 6 bases at J; junction bases unmatched: 10. The CDR3, as DNA: TGTGCCAGCAGTTTACTTATAGCGGGACGCTCTGATACGCAGTATTTT. It is translated as CASSLLIAGRSDTQYF.

This clone was seen just once. This chain's CDR3 is CASSRNRDRGLLADYEQYF. The DNA for the CDR3 is TGTGCCAGCAGCCGCAACCGGGACAGGGGACTACTAGCGGACTACGAGCAGTACTTC. This chain links TRBV28 with TRBJ2-7; 10 bases fit TRBD1. The length of the CDR3 is 19 residues. Germline CDR1 and CDR2: MDHEN and SYDVKM. The V and J ends lost 6 bases and 3 bases, in that order; junction bases with no gene match: 20.

The chain is built from TRBV7-8 and TRBJ2-4; a weak D match, TRBD1 (5 bases). Between the trimmed V and J ends, which lost 5 bases and 6 bases, there was a span of 17 bases. This CDR3 region has 15 residues. Germline loops: CDR1 SGHVS, CDR2 FQNEAQ. As DNA, the CDR3 is TGTGCCAGCAGCCCTCATGGGCCAGGGATAAACATTCAGTACTTC. Its protein is CASSPHGPGINIQYF. Supplemented by reference TRBV7-8 and TRBJ2-4, the full variable domain reads GAGVSQSPRYKVAKRGQDVALRCDPISGHVSLFWYQQALGQGPEFLTYFQNEAQLDKSGLPSDRFFAERPEGSVSTLKIQRTQQEDSAVYLCASSPHGPGINIQYFGAGTRLSVL.

V and J are TRBV30 and TRBJ2-5, with a weak D call TRBD1 (6 bases). The length of the CDR3 is 13 residues. CDR1 is GTSNPN and CDR2 is SVGIG in the germline V gene (reference sequence). The V end was cut by 2 bases, the J end by 0 bases, with 7 bases between. The CDR3 sequence is CAWSQGYQETQYF. The CDR3 nucleotides are TGTGCCTGGAGTCAGGGGTACCAAGAGACCCAGTACTTC. Full variable domain (remainder filled in from reference TRBV30 and TRBJ2-5): SQTIHQWPATLVQPVGSPLSLECTVEGTSNPNLYWYRQAAGRGLQLLFYSVGIGQISSEVPQNLSASRPQDRQFILSSKKLLLSDSGFYLCAWSQGYQETQYFGPGTRLLVL.

The CDR3 DNA reads as TGTGCCAGCAGACGCTCTAGCGCTGGGGGGGAGCAGTACTTC. Encoded protein: CASRRSSAGGEQYF. The V gene is TRBV28, the J gene TRBJ2-7; the D gene is possibly TRBD2 (6 bases). The CDR3 extends over 14 amino acids. Germline V gene lookup returns CDR1 MDHEN and CDR2 SYDVKM. Trimming took off 6 bases at V and 7 bases at J, with 19 bases between the two ends.

The chain couples TRBV28 to TRBJ2-1; 10 bases are shared with TRBD2. Germline loops: CDR1 MDHEN, CDR2 SYDVKM. The CDR3 totals 15 residues. After removal of 3 bases from V and 5 bases from J, the junction contained 4 bases not matched to a gene. CDR3 amino acids: CASSLLAGGNNEQFF. CDR3 bases: TGTGCCAGCAGTTTGTTAGCGGGAGGCAACAATGAGCAGTTCTTC.

The chain is built from TRBV4-3 and TRBJ2-3; TRBD2 matches 8 bases. This CDR3 has 18 residues. Germline CDR1 and CDR2: LGHNA and YSLEER. The ends lost 3 bases at V and 1 base at J; junction bases unmatched: 12. The CDR3 loop reads CASSHAFAGGVRTDTQYF. CDR3 nucleotides: TGCGCCAGCAGCCATGCTTTTGCGGGAGGTGTACGCACAGATACGCAGTATTTT.

This chain uses TRBV7-3 with TRBJ2-5, with a tentative D call TRBD2 (5 bases). Looked up from germline, CDR1 is SGHTA and CDR2 is FQGTGA. The length of the CDR3 is 13 residues. Trimming removed 3 bases from V and 4 bases from J, with 9 bases in between. CDR3 sequence: CASSLVGGETQYF. DNA for the CDR3: TGTGCCAGCAGCTTGGTAGGAGGAGAGACCCAGTACTTC.

The chain carries TRBV5-5 and TRBJ2-1; 8 bases fit TRBD1. This CDR3 is built from 14 residues. The V gene's germline CDR1 is SGHKS and CDR2 YYEKEE (reference sequence). J was trimmed by 4 bases and V by 4 bases; bases with no gene match: 4. CDR3 nucleotides: TGTGCCAGCAGCCGACAGGGGATGTACAATGAGCAGTTCTTC. Translated: CASSRQGMYNEQFF.

The V and J genes are TRBV10-3 and TRBJ1-2; D gene uncertain. V was trimmed by 0 bases and J by 4 bases, leaving 6 bases between them. Germline V gives CDR1 ENHRY, CDR2 SYGVKD. This CDR3 region has 13 residues. The chain's CDR3 is CAISESQSYGYTF. In nucleotides, the CDR3 is TGTGCCATCAGTGAGTCACAGTCCTATGGCTACACCTTC.

The rearrangement links TRBV7-3 to TRBJ2-1; 11 positions match TRBD2. Trimming cost V 4 bases and J 2 bases; bases outside gene matches: 4. Germline CDR1 is SGHTA and CDR2 is FQGTGA. This CDR3 has 16 residues. CDR3 protein: CASSSPTSGAYNEQFF. The CDR3 DNA reads as TGTGCCAGCAGCTCCCCGACTAGCGGGGCCTACAATGAGCAGTTCTTC.

This clone was observed a few times. V usage is TRBV1 and J usage is TRBJ2-5; TRBD1, the table's D call, was not compared with the DNA. TRBV1 is a pseudogene. The CDR3 runs 15 residues. Written as DNA, the CDR3 is TGCACCAGCAGCCACCGGACAGGGGGACAAGAGACCCAGTACTTC. Translating it yields CTSSHRTGGQETQYF.